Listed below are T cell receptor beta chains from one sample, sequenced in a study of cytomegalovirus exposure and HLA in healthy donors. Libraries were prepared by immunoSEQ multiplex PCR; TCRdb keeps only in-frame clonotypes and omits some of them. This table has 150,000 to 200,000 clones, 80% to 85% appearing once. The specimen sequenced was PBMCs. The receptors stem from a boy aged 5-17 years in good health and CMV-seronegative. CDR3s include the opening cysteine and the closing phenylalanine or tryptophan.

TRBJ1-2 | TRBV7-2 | CASSLGDRAYGYTF
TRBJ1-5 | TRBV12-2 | CASRQDDRAVVRPQHF
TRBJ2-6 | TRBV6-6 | CASSYGTTGANVLTF
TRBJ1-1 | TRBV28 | CASRKTGLITEAFF
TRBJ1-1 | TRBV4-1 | CASSQPLKSGLAFF
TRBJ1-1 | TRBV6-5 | CASRIARVGTEAFF
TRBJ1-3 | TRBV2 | CASSVGEGVTIYF
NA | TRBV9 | CASSARGIGTYEQYF
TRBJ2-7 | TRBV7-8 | CASSLVAYEQYF
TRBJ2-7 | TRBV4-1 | CASSQERAYRSSYEQYF
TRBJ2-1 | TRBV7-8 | CASSLTTGNNEQFF
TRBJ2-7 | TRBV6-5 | CASSQSGYQYF
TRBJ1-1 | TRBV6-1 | CASSQGRLEAFF
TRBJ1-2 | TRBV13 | CASSSRDRTNYGYTF
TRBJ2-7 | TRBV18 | CASSPAEGASVEQYF
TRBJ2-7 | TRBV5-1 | CASKAPGTGNEQYF
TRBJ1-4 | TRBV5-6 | CASSLAEGPRGELFF
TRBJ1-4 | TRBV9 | CASSPDRGLGEKLFF
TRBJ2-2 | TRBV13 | CASSSLIEPGQGVNGELFF
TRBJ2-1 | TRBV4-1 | CASSRLAGSPYNEQFF
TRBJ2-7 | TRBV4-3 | CASSQGTGGTGEQYF
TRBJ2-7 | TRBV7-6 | CASSRHGGGSTYEQYF
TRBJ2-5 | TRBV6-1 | CASSEEILAGEVTQYF